This T cell receptor (beta chain) was sequenced during a study of siplizumab effects on memory and regulatory T cells. Study context: Pairing was applied to the mixed lymphocyte reactions, which contained siplizumab at approximately 0.91 ug/mL or no drug. Study-level results: Naive T cells, seemingly more diverse than memory cells, seemed major alloresponse contributors. The average Treg-derived proportion among mappable alloreactive CD4+ clones was 55% to 80% with siplizumab versus about 27% in controls.

It was at 37°C and for under 7 days that the mixed lymphocyte reaction cells were cocultured. The labelling of responder PBMCs with CFSE and of stimulator PBMCs with Violet Dye preceded their 1:1 mixing. This clone appeared once. What it recognizes is unknown. Trimming at V came to 0 bases and at J to 6 bases, leaving 9 bases not matched to a gene. CDR1 and CDR2 (germline): SGHNT, YYREEE (reference sequence). CDR3 length: 15 residues. The assay was immunoSEQ multiplex PCR, and TCRdb's table has in-frame clones only and misses some. This sample carries over 11,000 clones, more than 40% of them seen once, and the ten largest clones take about 9.4%.

This chain links TRBV5-4 with TRBJ2-7, with 7 nucleotides matching TRBD2. The receptor was derived from a human donor in good health; the cells came from an allogeneic mixed lymphocyte reaction. What was sequenced was CFSE-low (dividing) CD4+ T cells sorted from an allogeneic mixed lymphocyte reaction. The CDR3 nucleotides read TGTGCCAGCAGCTTGGAGGGACTACCCTACATCGAGCAGTACTTC. This sequence encodes CASSLEGLPYIEQYF.